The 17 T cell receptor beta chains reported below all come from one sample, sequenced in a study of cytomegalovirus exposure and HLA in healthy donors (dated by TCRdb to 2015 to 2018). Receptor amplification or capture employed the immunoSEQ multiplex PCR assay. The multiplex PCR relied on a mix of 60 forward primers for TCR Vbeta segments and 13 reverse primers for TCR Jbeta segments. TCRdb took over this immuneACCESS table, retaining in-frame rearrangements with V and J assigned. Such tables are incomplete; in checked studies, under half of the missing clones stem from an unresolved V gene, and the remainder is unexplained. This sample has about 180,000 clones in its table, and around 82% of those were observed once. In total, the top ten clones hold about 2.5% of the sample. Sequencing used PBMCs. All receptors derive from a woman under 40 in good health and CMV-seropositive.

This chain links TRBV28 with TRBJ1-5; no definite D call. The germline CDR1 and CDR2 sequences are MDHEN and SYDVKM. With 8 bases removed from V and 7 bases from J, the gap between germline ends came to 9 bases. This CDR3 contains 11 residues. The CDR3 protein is CASSRSQPQHF. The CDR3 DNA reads TGTGCCAGCTCCCGGAGCCAGCCCCAGCATTTT.

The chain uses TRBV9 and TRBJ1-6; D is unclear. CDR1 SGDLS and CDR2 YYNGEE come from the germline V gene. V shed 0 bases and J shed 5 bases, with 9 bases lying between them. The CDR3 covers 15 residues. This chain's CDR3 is CASSVDGGDNSPLHF. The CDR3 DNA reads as TGTGCCAGCAGCGTAGACGGCGGCGATAATTCACCCCTCCACTTT.

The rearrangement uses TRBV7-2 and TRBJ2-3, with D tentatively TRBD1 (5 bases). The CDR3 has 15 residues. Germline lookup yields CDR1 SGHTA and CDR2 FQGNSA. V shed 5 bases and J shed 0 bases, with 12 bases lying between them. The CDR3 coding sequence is TGTGCCAGCAGCGGGCGACAGTCGAGCACAGATACGCAGTATTTT. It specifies CASSGRQSSTDTQYF.

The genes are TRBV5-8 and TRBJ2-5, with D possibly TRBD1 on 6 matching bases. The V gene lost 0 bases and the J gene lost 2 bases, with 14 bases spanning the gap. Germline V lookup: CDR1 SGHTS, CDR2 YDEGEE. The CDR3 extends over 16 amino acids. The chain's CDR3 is CASSLGRGRGQETQYF. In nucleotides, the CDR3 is TGTGCCAGCAGCTTGGGCAGGGGCAGGGGACAAGAGACCCAGTACTTC.

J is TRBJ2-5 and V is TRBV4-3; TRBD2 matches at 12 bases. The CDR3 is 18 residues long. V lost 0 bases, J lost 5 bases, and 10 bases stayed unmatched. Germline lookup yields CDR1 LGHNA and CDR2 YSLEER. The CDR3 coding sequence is TGCGCCAGCAGCCAAGATCCCCCGACTAGCGGGGGATGGGAGACCCAGTACTTC. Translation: CASSQDPPTSGGWETQYF.

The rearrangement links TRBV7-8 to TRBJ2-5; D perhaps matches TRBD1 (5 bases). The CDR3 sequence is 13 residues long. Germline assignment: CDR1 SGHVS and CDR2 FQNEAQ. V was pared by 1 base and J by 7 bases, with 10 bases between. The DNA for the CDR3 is TGTGCCAGCAGCTTAGAGGGGCAAAGGACCCAGTACTTC. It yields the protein CASSLEGQRTQYF.

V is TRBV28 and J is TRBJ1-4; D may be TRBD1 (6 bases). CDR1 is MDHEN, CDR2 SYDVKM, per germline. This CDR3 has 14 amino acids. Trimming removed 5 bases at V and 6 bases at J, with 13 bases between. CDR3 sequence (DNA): TGTGCCAGCAGTACCCACAGGGTTCATGAAAAACTGTTTTTT. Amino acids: CASSTHRVHEKLFF.

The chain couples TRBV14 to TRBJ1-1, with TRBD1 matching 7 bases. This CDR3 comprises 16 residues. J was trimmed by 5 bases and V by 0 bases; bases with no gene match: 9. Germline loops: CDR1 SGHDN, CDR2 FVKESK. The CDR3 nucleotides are TGTGCCAGCAGCCAAGAATTTTACAGGGGAAGGACTGAAGCTTTCTTT. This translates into CASSQEFYRGRTEAFF.

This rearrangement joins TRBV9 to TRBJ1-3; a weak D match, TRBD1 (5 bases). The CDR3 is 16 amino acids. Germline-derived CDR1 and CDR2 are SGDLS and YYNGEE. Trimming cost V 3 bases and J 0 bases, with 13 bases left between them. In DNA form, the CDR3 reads TGTGCCAGCAGCGCCGGCGACAGCCTCTCTGGAAACACCATATATTTT. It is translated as CASSAGDSLSGNTIYF.

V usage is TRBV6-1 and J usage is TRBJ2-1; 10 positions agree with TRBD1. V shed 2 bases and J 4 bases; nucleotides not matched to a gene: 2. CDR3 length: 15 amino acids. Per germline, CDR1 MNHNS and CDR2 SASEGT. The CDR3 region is CASSERDRGYNEQFF. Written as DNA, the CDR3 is TGTGCCAGCAGTGAAAGGGACAGGGGATACAATGAGCAGTTCTTC.

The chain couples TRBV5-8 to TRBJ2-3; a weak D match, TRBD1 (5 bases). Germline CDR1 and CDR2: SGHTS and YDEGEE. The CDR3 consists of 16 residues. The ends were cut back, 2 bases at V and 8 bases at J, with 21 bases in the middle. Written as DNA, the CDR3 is TGTGCCAGCAGCTTTATCAGGGCCACCCGGAAGAGTACGCAGTATTTT. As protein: CASSFIRATRKSTQYF.

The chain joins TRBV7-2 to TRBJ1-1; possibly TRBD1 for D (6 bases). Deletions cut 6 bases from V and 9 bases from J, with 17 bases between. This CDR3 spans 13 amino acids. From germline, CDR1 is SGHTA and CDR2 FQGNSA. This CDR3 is CASRPGQSGQAFF. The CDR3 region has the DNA TGTGCCAGCAGGCCTGGACAGTCCGGGCAAGCTTTCTTT.

CDR3 nucleotide sequence: TGCGCCAGCAGCTTGGAACGGGGGGGGCCTTCCAATGAGCAGTTCTTC. Protein sequence: CASSLERGGPSNEQFF. This rearrangement joins TRBV5-1 to TRBJ2-1, with 8 bases identical to TRBD2. CDR3 length: 16 residues. CDR1 and CDR2 (germline): SGHRS, YFSETQ. Losses at the gene ends were 0 bases for V and 6 bases for J; bases not matched to a gene: 8. The whole variable domain, remainder taken from reference TRBV5-1 and TRBJ2-1, is KAGVTQTPRYLIKTRGQQVTLSCSPISGHRSVSWYQQTPGQGLQFLFEYFSETQRNKGNFPGRFSGRQFSNSRSEMNVSTLELGDSALYLCASSLERGGPSNEQFFGPGTRLTVL.

This CDR3 is CASTPGLGYGYTF. The CDR3 DNA reads as TGCGCCAGCACCCCAGGGTTAGGCTATGGCTACACCTTC. V gene TRBV10-2 combines with J gene TRBJ1-2, with D perhaps TRBD1 (5 bases). Per the germline V gene, CDR1 is WSHSY and CDR2 is SAAADI. The CDR3 sequence is 13 residues long. V dropped 7 bases and J dropped 4 bases, with 13 bases sitting between them.

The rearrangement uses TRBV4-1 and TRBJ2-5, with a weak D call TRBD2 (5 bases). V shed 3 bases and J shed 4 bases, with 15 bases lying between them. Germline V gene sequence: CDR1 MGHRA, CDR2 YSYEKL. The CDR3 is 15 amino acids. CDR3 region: CASSQGATRGETQYF. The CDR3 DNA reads TGCGCCAGCAGCCAGGGCGCGACCCGGGGAGAGACCCAGTACTTC.

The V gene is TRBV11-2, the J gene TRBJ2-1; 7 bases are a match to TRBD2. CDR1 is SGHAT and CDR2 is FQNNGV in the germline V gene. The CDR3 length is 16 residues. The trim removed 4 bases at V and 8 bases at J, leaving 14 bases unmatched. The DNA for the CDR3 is TGTGCCAGCAGCTCTCGGACTAGTCCCTTAGGGGATGAGCAGTTCTTC. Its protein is CASSSRTSPLGDEQFF.

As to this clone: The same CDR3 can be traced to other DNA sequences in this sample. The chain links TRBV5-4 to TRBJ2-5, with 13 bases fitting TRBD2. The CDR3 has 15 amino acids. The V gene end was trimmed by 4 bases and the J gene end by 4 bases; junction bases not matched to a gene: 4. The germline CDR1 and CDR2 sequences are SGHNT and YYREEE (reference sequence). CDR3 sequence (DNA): TGTGCCAGCAGCATGGGACTAGCGGGGCTAGAGACCCAGTACTTC. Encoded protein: CASSMGLAGLETQYF.